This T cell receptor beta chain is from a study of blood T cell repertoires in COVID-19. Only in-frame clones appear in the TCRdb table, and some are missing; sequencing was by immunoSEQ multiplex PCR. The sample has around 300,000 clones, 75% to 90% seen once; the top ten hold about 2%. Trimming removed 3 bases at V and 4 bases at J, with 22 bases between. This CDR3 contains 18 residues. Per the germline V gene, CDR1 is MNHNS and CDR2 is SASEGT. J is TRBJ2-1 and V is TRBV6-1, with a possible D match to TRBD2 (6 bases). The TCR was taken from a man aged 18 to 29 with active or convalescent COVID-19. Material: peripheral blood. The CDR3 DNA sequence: TGTGCCAGCAGTGACTTTCCCCCGCGGGAAACAGGTTACAATGAGCAGTTCTTC. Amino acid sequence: CASSDFPPRETGYNEQFF.